The present T cell receptor beta chain was sequenced within a study of blood T cell repertoires in COVID-19. Study overall: Samples came from the United States, Italy and Spain, spanning acute and convalescent COVID-19. Sources were T cells, B-cell-depleted T cells, or PBMCs; the material itself was cDNA or gDNA.

CDR1 is MNHEY and CDR2 is SVGEGT in the germline V gene. The CDR3 runs to 17 residues. V shed 6 bases and J shed 2 bases, with 23 bases lying between them. In Seattle, patients joined the study during active infection and were tracked longitudinally. Original processing methods: Researchers report that nucleated cell counts were estimated from reference gene primer amplification. Clones were read by immunoSEQ multiplex PCR, and TCRdb kept only the in-frame ones, dropping some. V, J and clone size reflect that table, while D and trimming were determined from the DNA. Of about 150,000 clones in the sample, roughly four fifths were seen once.

This receptor was identified in a woman aged 55-70 years with COVID-19, enrolled during active disease. The chain links TRBV6-2 or TRBV6-3 to TRBJ2-7; D not resolved. Sequencing input: peripheral blood. CDR3 sequence reads: CASSPNLVAGRTYEQYV. The CDR3 DNA reads TGTGCCAGCAGCCCCAATCTTGTGGCAGGCCGAACCTACGAGCAGTACGTC.